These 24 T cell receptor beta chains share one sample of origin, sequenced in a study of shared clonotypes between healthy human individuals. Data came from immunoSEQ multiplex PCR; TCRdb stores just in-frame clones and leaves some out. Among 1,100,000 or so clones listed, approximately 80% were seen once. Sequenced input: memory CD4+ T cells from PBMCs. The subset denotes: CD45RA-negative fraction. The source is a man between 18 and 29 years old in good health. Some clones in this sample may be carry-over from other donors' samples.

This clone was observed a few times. This CDR3 reads CASNVGTGNYGYTF. DNA of the CDR3: TGTGCCAGTAATGTTGGGACAGGGAACTATGGCTACACCTTC. The chain is built from TRBV19 and TRBJ1-2; TRBD1 matches at 9 bases. The junction had 5 bases not matched to a gene; V was cut back by 7 bases and J by 2 bases. The CDR3 length is 14 residues. Germline V gene lookup returns CDR1 LNHDA and CDR2 SQIVND (reference sequence). The entire variable domain, with the rest obtained from reference TRBV19 and TRBJ1-2, is as follows: DGGITQSPKYLFRKEGQNVTLSCEQNLNHDAMYWYRQDPGQGLRLIYYSQIVNDFQKGDIAEGYSVSREKKESFPLTVTSAQKNPTAFYLCASNVGTGNYGYTFGSGTRLTVV.

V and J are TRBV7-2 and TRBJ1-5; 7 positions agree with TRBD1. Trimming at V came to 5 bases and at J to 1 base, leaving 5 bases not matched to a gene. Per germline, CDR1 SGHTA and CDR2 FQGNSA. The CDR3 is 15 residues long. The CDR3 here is CASSLQQGSNQPQHF. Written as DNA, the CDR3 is TGTGCCAGCAGCCTGCAACAGGGGAGCAATCAGCCCCAGCATTTT.

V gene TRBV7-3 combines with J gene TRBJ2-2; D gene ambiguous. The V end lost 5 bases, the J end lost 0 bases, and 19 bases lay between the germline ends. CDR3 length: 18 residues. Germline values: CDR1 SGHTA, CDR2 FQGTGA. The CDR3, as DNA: TGTGCCAGCAGCCGCCGGCCAGAACTCCTCGCGAACACCGGGGAGCTGTTTTTT. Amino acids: CASSRRPELLANTGELFF.

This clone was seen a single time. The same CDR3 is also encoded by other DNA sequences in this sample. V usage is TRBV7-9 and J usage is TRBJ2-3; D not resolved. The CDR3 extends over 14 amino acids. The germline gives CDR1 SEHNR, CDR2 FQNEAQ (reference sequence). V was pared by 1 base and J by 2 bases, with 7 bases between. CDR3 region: CASSLEGSTDTQYF. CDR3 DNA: TGTGCCAGCAGCTTAGAGGGTTCCACAGATACGCAGTATTTT.

The CDR3 spells CASSQVLTELAGAEQFF. CDR3 DNA: TGCGCCAGCAGCCAAGTTCTGACGGAGTTGGCGGGGGCCGAGCAGTTCTTC. The V call is TRBV4-3, the J call TRBJ2-1, with TRBD2 as a possible D gene (7 bases). Trimming took 1 base from V and 10 from J, leaving 23 bases between them. Germline CDR1 and CDR2: LGHNA and YSLEER. This CDR3 is 17 amino acids long.

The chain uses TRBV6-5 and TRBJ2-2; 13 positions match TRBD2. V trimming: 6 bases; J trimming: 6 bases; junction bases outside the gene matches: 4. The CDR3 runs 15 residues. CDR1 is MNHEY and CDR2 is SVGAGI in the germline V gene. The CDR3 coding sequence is TGTGCCAGCAGGTGGACTAGCGGGAGTTCCGGGGAGCTGTTTTTT. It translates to CASRWTSGSSGELFF.

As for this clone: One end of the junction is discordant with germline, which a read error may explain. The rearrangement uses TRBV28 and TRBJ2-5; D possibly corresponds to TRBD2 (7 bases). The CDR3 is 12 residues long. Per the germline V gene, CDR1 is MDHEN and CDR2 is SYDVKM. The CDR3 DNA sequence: TGTGCCAGCACCAGCCGGGGGGCTAGCGAGAACTTC. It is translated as CASTSRGASENF. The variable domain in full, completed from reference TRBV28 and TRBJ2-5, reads DVKVTQSSRYLVKRTGEKVFLECVQDMDHENMFWYRQDPGLGLRLIYFSYDVKMKEKGDIPEGYSVSREKKERFSLILESASTNQTSMYLCASTSRGASENFGPGTRLLVL.

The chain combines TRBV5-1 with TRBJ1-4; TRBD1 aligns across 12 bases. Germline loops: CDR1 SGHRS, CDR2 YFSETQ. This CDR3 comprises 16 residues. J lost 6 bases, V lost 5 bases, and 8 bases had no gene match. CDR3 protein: CASRPGTGGVDEKLFF. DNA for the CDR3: TGCGCCAGCAGACCCGGGACAGGGGGCGTCGATGAAAAACTGTTTTTT.

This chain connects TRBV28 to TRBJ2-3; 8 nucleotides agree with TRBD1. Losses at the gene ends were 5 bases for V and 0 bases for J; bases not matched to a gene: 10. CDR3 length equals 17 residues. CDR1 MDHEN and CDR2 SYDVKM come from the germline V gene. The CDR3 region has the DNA TGTGCCAGCAGTCCAACCCCCGGACAGGGTAGCACAGATACGCAGTATTTT. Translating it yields CASSPTPGQGSTDTQYF.

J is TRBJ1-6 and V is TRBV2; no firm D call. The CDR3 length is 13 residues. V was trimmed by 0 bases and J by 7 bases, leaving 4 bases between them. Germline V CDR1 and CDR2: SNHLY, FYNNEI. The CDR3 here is CASSEARNSPLHF. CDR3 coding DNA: TGTGCCAGCAGTGAAGCGCGGAATTCACCCCTCCACTTT.

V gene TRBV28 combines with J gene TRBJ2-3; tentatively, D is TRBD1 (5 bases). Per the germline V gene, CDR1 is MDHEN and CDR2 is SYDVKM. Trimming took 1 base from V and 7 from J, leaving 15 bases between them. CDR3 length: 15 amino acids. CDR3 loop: CASSLFSGLLNTQYF. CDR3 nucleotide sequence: TGTGCCAGCAGTTTATTCTCAGGGCTACTAAATACGCAGTATTTT.

CDR3 region: CASSLVPGRGTDTQYF. For the CDR3, the DNA is TGTGCCAGCAGCTTGGTACCAGGCAGGGGCACAGATACGCAGTATTTT. V and J are TRBV5-5 and TRBJ2-3; a possible D gene is TRBD1 (5 bases). The V end lost 0 bases, the J end lost 1 base, and 12 bases lay between the germline ends. CDR1 is SGHKS and CDR2 is YYEKEE in the germline V gene (reference sequence). The CDR3 is made up of 16 amino acids.

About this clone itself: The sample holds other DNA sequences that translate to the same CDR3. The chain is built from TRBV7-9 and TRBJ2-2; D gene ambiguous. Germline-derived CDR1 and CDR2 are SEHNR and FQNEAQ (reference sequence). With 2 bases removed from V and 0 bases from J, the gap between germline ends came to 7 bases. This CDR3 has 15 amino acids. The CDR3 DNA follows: TGTGCCAGCAGCTTACAGGCAACGAACACCGGGGAGCTGTTTTTT. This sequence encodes CASSLQATNTGELFF.

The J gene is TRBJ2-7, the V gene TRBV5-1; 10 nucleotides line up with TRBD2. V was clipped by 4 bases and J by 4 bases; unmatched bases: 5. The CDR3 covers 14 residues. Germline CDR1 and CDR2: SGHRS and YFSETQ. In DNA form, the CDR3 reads TGCGCCAGCAGCCAAGGGACTAGCGAGTACGAGCAGTACTTC. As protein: CASSQGTSEYEQYF.

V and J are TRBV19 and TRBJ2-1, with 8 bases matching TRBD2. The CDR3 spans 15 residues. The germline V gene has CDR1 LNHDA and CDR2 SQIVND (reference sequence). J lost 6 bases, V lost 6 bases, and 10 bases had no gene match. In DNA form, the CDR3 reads TGTGCCAGTAGCCTGAGCGGGAGAAGAAGCAATGAGCAGTTCTTC. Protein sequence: CASSLSGRRSNEQFF.

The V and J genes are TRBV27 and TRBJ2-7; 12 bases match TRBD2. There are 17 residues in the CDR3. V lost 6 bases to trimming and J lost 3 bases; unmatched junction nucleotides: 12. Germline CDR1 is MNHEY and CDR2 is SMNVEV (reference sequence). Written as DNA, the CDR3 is TGTGCCAGCAGCCCCACCCGTAGGACTAGCGGGAACTACGAGCAGTACTTC. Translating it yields CASSPTRRTSGNYEQYF.

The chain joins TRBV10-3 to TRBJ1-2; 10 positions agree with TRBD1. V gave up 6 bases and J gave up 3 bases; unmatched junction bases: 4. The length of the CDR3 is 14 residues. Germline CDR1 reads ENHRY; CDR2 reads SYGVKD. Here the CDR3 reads CAISHGTGDYGYTF. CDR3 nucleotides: TGTGCCATCAGCCACGGGACAGGGGACTATGGCTACACCTTC.

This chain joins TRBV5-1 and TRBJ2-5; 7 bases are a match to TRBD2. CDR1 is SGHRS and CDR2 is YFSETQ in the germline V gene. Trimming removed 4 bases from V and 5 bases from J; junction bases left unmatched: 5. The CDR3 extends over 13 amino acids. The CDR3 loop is CASSTRGGETQYF. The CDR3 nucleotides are TGCGCCAGCAGCACGCGGGGAGGGGAGACCCAGTACTTC.

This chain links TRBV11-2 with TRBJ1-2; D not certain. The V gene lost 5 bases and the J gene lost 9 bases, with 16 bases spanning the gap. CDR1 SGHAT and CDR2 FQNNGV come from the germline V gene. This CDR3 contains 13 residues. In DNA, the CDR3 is TGTGCCAGCAGCCTGCAGTTCGGGGAAAGCTACACCTTC. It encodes CASSLQFGESYTF.

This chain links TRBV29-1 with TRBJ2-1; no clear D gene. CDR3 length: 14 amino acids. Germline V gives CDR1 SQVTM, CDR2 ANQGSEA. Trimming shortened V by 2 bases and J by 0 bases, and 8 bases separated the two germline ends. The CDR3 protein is CSVEQQRSYNEQFF. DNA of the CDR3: TGCAGCGTTGAACAACAACGCTCCTACAATGAGCAGTTCTTC.

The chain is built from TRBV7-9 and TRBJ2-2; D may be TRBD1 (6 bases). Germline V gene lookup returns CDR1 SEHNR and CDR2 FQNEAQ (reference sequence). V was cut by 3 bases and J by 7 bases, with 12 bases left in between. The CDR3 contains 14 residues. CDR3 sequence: CASSFRQDFGELFF. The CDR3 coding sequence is TGTGCCAGCAGCTTTAGACAGGACTTCGGGGAGCTGTTTTTT.

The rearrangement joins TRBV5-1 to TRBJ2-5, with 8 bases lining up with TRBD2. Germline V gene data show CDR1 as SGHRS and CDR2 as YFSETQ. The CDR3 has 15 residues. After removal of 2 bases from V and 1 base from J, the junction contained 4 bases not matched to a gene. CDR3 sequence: CASSLAGESQETQYF. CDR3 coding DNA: TGCGCCAGCAGCTTAGCGGGAGAATCCCAAGAGACCCAGTACTTC.

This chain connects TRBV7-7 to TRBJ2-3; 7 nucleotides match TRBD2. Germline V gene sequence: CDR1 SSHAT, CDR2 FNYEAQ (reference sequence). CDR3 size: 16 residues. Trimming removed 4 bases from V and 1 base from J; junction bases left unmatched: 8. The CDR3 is CASSSGISGRTDTQYF. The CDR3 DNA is TGTGCCAGCAGCTCGGGGATTAGCGGGCGCACAGATACGCAGTATTTT.

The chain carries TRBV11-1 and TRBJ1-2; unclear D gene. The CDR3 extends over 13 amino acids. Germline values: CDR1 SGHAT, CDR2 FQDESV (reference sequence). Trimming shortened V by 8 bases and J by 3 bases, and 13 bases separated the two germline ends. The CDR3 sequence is CASHPPGDYGYTF. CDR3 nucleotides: TGTGCCAGCCACCCTCCGGGAGACTATGGCTACACCTTC. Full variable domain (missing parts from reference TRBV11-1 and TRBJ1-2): EAEVAQSPRYKITEKSQAVAFWCDPISGHATLYWYRQILGQGPELLVQFQDESVVDDSQLPKDRFSAERLKGVDSTLKIQPAELGDSAMYLCASHPPGDYGYTFGSGTRLTVV.